This TCR beta chain was profiled in a study of T-cell memory formation after mild COVID-19. Study-level results: Contracting CD4+ clones lay largely in CM and EM, with CD8+ ones residing in EMRA. There was a balanced CD4/CD8 profile in clones contracting day 15 to 85, and later expanders leaned CD4+. Memory sampled before infection contained some responding clones, suggesting cross-reactive memory joined.

From the 5' RACE reads, TCRdb called clonotypes with MiXCR, one entry per CDR3 protein. Of more than 120,000 distinct CDR3 sequences listed, less than 20% are singletons. A word on this clonotype: Its specificity is unknown.

The V gene's germline CDR1 is GTSNPN and CDR2 SVGIG (reference sequence). This CDR3 contains 13 residues. Trimming took 4 bases from V and 7 from J, leaving 14 bases between them. Sequenced sample: PBMCs or a T cell subset sorted from them (not recorded which). The rearrangement joins TRBV30 to TRBJ2-1; D may be TRBD2 (6 bases). The clonotype originates from an adult woman who had mild COVID-19 (a few samples of this study predate the infection). Cell type and time point are not known. CDR3 protein: CAWIRRGVNEQFF. The CDR3 DNA is TGTGCCTGGATTCGGCGGGGTGTTAATGAGCAGTTCTTC.